A single TCR beta chain is shown here with its context. Antigen: not known. Sequencing used immunoSEQ multiplex PCR; TCRdb keeps in-frame clones, though not all of them. The table lists about 98,000 clones, around 88% of them singletons. The donors were members of the validation cohort comprising over 90 subjects, separate from the approximately 670-subject first cohort. The sample comes from a study of cytomegalovirus exposure and HLA in healthy donors. General observations from the study: Listed as cytomegalovirus-associated were 150 or so TCR beta chains. In the roughly 130 validation repertoires, a later analysis found that first-cohort TCR clusters tended to co-occur. Reportedly, diagnosis of cytomegalovirus status by the classifier showed high specificity and sensitivity.

V was clipped by 4 bases and J by 5 bases, with 17 bases between them. CDR3 length equals 15 residues. CDR1 is SGHAT, CDR2 FQNNGV, per germline. Specimen: PBMCs. The clonotype comes from a woman aged 25 to 45 in good health and CMV-seronegative. The chain couples TRBV11-2 to TRBJ2-5; D is unresolved. Here the CDR3 DNA reads TGTGCCAGCAGCTCATCGCCAGGCCGTCAGGAGACCCAGTACTTC. Translating it yields CASSSSPGRQETQYF.